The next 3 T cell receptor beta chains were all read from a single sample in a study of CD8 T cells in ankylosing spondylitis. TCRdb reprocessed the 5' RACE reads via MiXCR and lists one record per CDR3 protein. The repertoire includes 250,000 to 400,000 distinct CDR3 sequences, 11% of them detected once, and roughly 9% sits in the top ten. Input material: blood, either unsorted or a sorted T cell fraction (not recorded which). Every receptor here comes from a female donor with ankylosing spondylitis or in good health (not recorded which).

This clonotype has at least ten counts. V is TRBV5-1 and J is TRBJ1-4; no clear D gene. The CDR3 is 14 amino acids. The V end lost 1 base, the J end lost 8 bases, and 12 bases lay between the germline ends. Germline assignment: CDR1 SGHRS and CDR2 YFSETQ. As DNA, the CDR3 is TGCGCCAGCAGCTTGAACTCTCCGGGAGAAAAACTGTTTTTT. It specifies CASSLNSPGEKLFF.

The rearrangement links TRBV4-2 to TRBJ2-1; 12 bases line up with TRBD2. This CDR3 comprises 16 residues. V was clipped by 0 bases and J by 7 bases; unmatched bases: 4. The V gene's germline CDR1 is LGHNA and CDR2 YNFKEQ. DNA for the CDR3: TGTGCCAGCAGCCAAGATTGGACTAGCGGGATAAATGAGCAGTTCTTC. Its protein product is CASSQDWTSGINEQFF.

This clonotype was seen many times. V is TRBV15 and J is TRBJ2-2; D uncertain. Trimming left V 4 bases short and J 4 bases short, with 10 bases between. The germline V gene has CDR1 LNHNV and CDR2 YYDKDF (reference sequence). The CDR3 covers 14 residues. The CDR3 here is CATSTDRSTGELFF. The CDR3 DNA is TGTGCCACCAGCACCGATCGATCCACCGGGGAGCTGTTTTTT.